This is a list of T cell receptor beta chains from one sample in a study of beta chain features in type 1 diabetes. Produced via immunoSEQ multiplex PCR; TCRdb's table is partial and in-frame only. This sample has under 400,000 clones, with about 12% found just once. What was sequenced was naive CD4+ T cells from blood. These receptors originate from a woman aged 18-29 years with type 1 diabetes. CDR3s leave out the opening cysteine and the closing phenylalanine or tryptophan. A D gene is named only where the DNA matches it firmly.

D,J,V,CDR3
NA,TRBJ2-1,TRBV7-9,ASRDSGRRNEQF
NA,TRBJ1-6,TRBV2,ASSPRAGSSPLH
NA,TRBJ2-5,TRBV5-1,ASSLSPIQETQY
NA,TRBJ1-4,TRBV15,ATLPSTGVVEKLF
NA,TRBJ1-2,TRBV9,ASSDALGAGYT
NA,TRBJ1-1,TRBV10-3,AISELETQNTEAF
NA,TRBJ1-2,TRBV11-2,ASSLTDHYGYT
NA,TRBJ2-5,TRBV29-1,SVATLLGQETQY
NA,TRBJ2-7,TRBV6-5,ASRGGGEPTYEQY
NA,TRBJ1-2,TRBV18,ASSSGQNGYT
NA,TRBJ1-2,TRBV7-2,ASSAQTVLGYT
NA,TRBJ2-7,TRBV4-3,ASSRGQTYEQY
NA,TRBJ2-7,TRBV30,AWSGWNSGYEQY
NA,TRBJ2-7,TRBV18,ASSPRGIYEQY
TRBD1,TRBJ2-1,TRBV4-3,ASGRLGGPYNEQF
TRBD1,TRBJ1-2,TRBV6-5,ASSTPRTGGYGYT
NA,TRBJ1-2,TRBV20-1,SASRDGYT
TRBD1,TRBJ2-5,TRBV7-2,ATTDQGVRETQY
NA,TRBJ2-2,TRBV29-1,SVRTGEHTGELF
NA,TRBJ1-2,TRBV15,ATSRPDSPAYGYT
TRBD1,TRBJ2-4,TRBV15,ATSRDRGGQKNIQY
TRBD2,TRBJ2-6,TRBV7-3,ASSSASGWSGANVLT
NA,TRBJ2-3,TRBV4-1,ASSYLGETDTQY
TRBD2,TRBJ2-1,TRBV10-3,AIRGTSGRRPQYNEQF
NA,TRBJ1-2,TRBV11-3,ASSAGSNYGYT
TRBD1,TRBJ1-5,TRBV7-8,ASSLTDRGPSNQPQH
TRBD1,TRBJ2-1,TRBV18,ASSPETGAYNEQF
NA,TRBJ2-7,TRBV19,ASSSRPGEQY
TRBD2,TRBJ2-7,TRBV7-9,ASSLVWGGNEQY
TRBD1,TRBJ2-7,TRBV28,ASSTSLRDSSYEQY
NA,TRBJ2-1,TRBV7-2,ASSSGVSYNEQF
TRBD2,TRBJ2-5,TRBV9,ASSVDSGPQETQY
NA,TRBJ1-2,TRBV30,AWAGFNYGYT
NA,TRBJ1-1,TRBV4-3,ASSQDSQLNTEAF
NA,TRBJ2-1,TRBV7-2,ASSETRGSYNEQF
NA,TRBJ2-1,TRBV20-1,SANAHEQF
NA,TRBJ2-1,TRBV18,ASSRDQTGNEQF
NA,TRBJ2-1,TRBV18,ASSRGRSHNEQF
NA,TRBJ2-6,TRBV7-2,ASSFRYLSGANVLT
TRBD1,TRBJ2-2,TRBV2,ASRETGTANTGELF
NA,TRBJ2-1,TRBV11-2,ASSFDWSSYNEQF
TRBD1,TRBJ2-3,TRBV20-1,SAPGGDTQY
TRBD2,TRBJ2-7,TRBV12-5,ASGPSGGALEQY
NA,TRBJ1-3,TRBV2,ASSLNWRPY
TRBD2,TRBJ2-1,TRBV11-3,ASSLRGRDEQF
TRBD2,TRBJ2-2,TRBV4-2,ASSQGDYPTGELF
NA,TRBJ2-2,TRBV5-6,ASSLQARTGELF
NA,TRBJ1-1,TRBV13,ASSFSRAIEAF
NA,TRBJ2-7,TRBV28,ASNSHYEQY
NA,TRBJ2-7,TRBV28,ASSSGGSRYEQY
TRBD1,TRBJ1-2,TRBV30,AWRGQDRDYGYT
NA,TRBJ2-1,TRBV5-4,ASSPTTVYNEQF
NA,TRBJ2-5,TRBV7-2,ASSLTSEIETQY
NA,TRBJ2-1,TRBV4-3,ASSFRQPDEQF
NA,TRBJ1-2,TRBV6-5,ASSATPYGYT
NA,TRBJ2-5,TRBV29-1,SVAPTGRTETQY
NA,TRBJ2-7,TRBV19,ASMHSCYEQY
TRBD1,TRBJ2-2,TRBV25-1,ASSDRRTGWTGELF
NA,TRBJ1-1,TRBV5-1,ASSLEGTQDTEAF
TRBD1,TRBJ1-1,TRBV18,ASSVQGTNTEAF